The rows below give T cell receptor beta chains drawn from one sample of a study of cytomegalovirus exposure and HLA in healthy donors. Assay used: immunoSEQ multiplex PCR; TCRdb lists only in-frame clones, some missing. In the table there are about 140,000 clones, roughly 80% of which are singletons. The specimen sequenced was PBMCs. The receptors come from a man between 40 and 49 years old in good health and CMV-seronegative. CDR3s include the opening cysteine and the closing phenylalanine or tryptophan.

v_call	j_call	cdr3_aa
TRBV28	TRBJ2-7	CASSPGVSVEVEQYF
TRBV5-1	TRBJ2-7	CASSPRTGFDEQYF
TRBV5-4	TRBJ1-1	CASSRPTGEGTEAFF
TRBV27	TRBJ2-3	CASRGVAGLSTDTQYF
TRBV5-1	TRBJ1-1	CASRLDRPTEAFF
TRBV5-5	TRBJ1-5	CASSLGAGGNQPQHF
TRBV27	TRBJ2-3	CASSFPGGGLADTQYF
TRBV15	TRBJ1-5	CATSGGQASNQPQHF
TRBV7-9	TRBJ1-2	CASSLGGQGVVYGYTF
TRBV7-9	TRBJ2-7	CASSLSGGVFSYEQYF
TRBV25-1	TRBJ2-7	CASRASGTPFYEQYF
TRBV28	TRBJ2-5	CASIQPGRGEGKTQYF
TRBV7-9	TRBJ2-5	CASSSWGPQETQYF
TRBV11-2	TRBJ2-3	CAISWSGTGGMRDTQYF
TRBV9	TRBJ2-6	CASSVRDRGLAVASGANVLTF
TRBV15	TRBJ2-5	CATSPRTGQETQYF
TRBV28	TRBJ1-1	CASSQPAGGIEAFF
TRBV7-2	TRBJ1-1	CASSSSLTGTEAFF
TRBV6-6	TRBJ2-7	CASTWETGGIDEQYF
TRBV28	TRBJ1-1	CASVALGGATEAFF
TRBV4-1	TRBJ2-6	CASSQGQGSGANVLTF
TRBV6-1	TRBJ2-2	CASKQRLYTGELFF
TRBV6-1	TRBJ2-7	CASSEVPSGGLYEQYF
TRBV9	TRBJ2-3	CASSANPGGWGTDTQYF
TRBV29-1	TRBJ2-2	CSVSDRAVTGELFF
TRBV25-1	TRBJ1-3	CASSELGQSGNTIYF
TRBV7-6	TRBJ2-7	CASSLAGTGGYEQYF
TRBV5-1	TRBJ1-4	CASSLGGGTTNEKLFF
TRBV6-1	TRBJ1-3	CASSEAPGVSGNTIYF
TRBV28	TRBJ1-5	CASVAGHYSNQPQHF
TRBV18	TRBJ1-1	CASSPGQGNTEAFF
TRBV5-4	TRBJ1-1	CANMDRANMNTEAFF
TRBV5-4	TRBJ2-5	CASSLGLAQETQYF
TRBV7-3	TRBJ1-6	CASSEGDNIYSPLHF
TRBV6-5	TRBJ2-2	CASSYLQGLTGELFF
TRBV19	TRBJ2-3	CASSSGGAQNTQYF
TRBV29-1	TRBJ1-1	CSVGVRTEAFF
TRBV9	TRBJ1-1	CASSVLGGGNTEAFF
TRBV6-6	TRBJ1-1	CASSKPGNTEAFF
TRBV7-6	TRBJ2-7	CASSPRTGDYEQYF